This passage covers 2 T cell receptor beta chains from one sample sequenced in a study of CD8 T cells in Susac syndrome. Random hexamers were used to reverse transcribe an amount of roughly 0.5 to 1 ug RNA. TCRdb independently ran MiXCR on the immunoSEQ multiplex PCR reads; one entry per CDR3 protein. The repertoire holds 65,000 to 95,000 distinct CDR3 sequences, with 94% as singletons. The sample taken for sequencing was CD8+ T cells from PBMCs. The receptors were sampled from a human donor with Susac syndrome.

This chain connects TRBV24-1 to TRBJ2-1; TRBD1 matches 8 bases. CDR1 KGHDR and CDR2 SFDVKD come from the germline V gene. J lost 7 bases, V lost 9 bases, and 10 bases had no gene match. This CDR3 has 14 amino acids. CDR3 loop: CATSQGGSDNEQFF. In DNA form, the CDR3 reads TGTGCCACCTCACAGGGGGGTTCCGATAATGAGCAGTTCTTC.

This chain links TRBV4-1 with TRBJ2-7, with 11 bases aligning to TRBD1. The germline V gene encodes CDR1 MGHRA and CDR2 YSYEKL. J gave up 0 bases and V 2 bases, and 6 bases lay outside the gene matches. This CDR3 has 17 amino acids. The DNA for the CDR3 is TGCGCCAGCAGCCAACCGGCAGGGACAGGGGGCTCCTACGAGCAGTACTTC. Its translation: CASSQPAGTGGSYEQYF.